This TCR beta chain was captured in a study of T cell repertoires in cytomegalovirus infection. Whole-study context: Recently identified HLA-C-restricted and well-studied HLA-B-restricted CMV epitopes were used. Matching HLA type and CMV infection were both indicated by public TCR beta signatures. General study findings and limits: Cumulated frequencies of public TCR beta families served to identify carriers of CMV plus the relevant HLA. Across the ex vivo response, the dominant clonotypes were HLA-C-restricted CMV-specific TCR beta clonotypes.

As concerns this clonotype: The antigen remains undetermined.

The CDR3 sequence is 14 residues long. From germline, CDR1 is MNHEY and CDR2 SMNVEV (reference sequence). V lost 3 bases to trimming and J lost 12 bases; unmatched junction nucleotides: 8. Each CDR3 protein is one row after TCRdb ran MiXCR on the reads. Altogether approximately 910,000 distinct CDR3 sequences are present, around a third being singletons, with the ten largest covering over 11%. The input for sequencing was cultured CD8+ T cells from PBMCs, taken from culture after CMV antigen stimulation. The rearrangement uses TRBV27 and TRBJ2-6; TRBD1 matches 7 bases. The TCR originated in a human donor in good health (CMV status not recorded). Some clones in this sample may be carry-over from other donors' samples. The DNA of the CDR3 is TGTGCCAGCAGTTTCACCGGGACAGCAAGCGTCCTGACTTTC. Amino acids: CASSFTGTASVLTF.